The rows below give T cell receptor beta chains drawn from one sample of a study of blood T cell repertoires in COVID-19. TCRdb's copy holds only in-frame clones and misses some; the assay was immunoSEQ multiplex PCR. The top ten hold roughly 7.9% of the sample, which has 120,000 to 150,000 clones, about 79% seen once. Material: peripheral blood. Source of these receptors: a woman aged 50 to 60 in a cohort sampled during active or convalescent COVID-19. CDR3s include the opening cysteine and the closing phenylalanine or tryptophan. The D gene is left open where the match is weak. A clone size is listed for some rows: how often the clone was seen (once, few, many), or a class if it is expanded.

d_gene	v_gene	abundance	j_gene	CDR3nt	CDR3aa
TRBD2	TRBV30	.	TRBJ2-3	TGTGCCTGGAGTGCGGGGGGGCCGATGGATACGCAGTATTTT	CAWSAGGPMDTQYF
.	TRBV6-5	.	TRBJ2-3	TGTGCCAGCAGTTACAACAGGGGACTGGATACGCAGTATTTT	CASSYNRGLDTQYF
TRBD1	TRBV30	.	TRBJ1-2	TGTGCCTGGGCGGACAGGTCGATTCCATATGGCTACACCTTC	CAWADRSIPYGYTF
.	TRBV7-9	once	TRBJ2-7	TGTGCCAGCAGCCCAAGCACAGGGTTTTCCTACGAGCAGTACTTC	CASSPSTGFSYEQYF
TRBD1	TRBV6-6	.	TRBJ1-3	TGTGCCAGCAGTCGATCGGACAGGGCTGGAAACACCATATATTTT	CASSRSDRAGNTIYF
TRBD1	TRBV5-1	.	TRBJ1-6	TGCGCCAGCAGCACGGGACAGGGTACTTCACCCCTCCACTTT	CASSTGQGTSPLHF
.	TRBV7-2	few	TRBJ1-1	TGTGCCAGCAGGGAGGACGGAGGGGAAGCTTTCTTT	CASREDGGEAFF
TRBD1	TRBV2	.	TRBJ2-2	TGTGCCAGCAGTGTCTACAGGGGGCACGCGAACACCGGGGAGCTGTTTTTT	CASSVYRGHANTGELFF
.	TRBV9	.	TRBJ2-2	TGTGCCAGCAGCCCCCCGTGGAGGAGTAGGGTACTGTTTTTT	CASSPPWRSRVLFF
.	TRBV11-3	.	TRBJ2-3	TGTGCCAGCACCTTACTCGCAGATACGCAGTATTTT	CASTLLADTQYF
.	TRBV23-1	few	TRBJ2-1	TGCGCCAGCAGTCACCCCCGCGACCCCAGGGCTGAGCAGTTCTTC	CASSHPRDPRAEQFF
TRBD2	TRBV14	.	TRBJ2-3	TGTGCCAGCAGCCTCCAACCGGGACTAGCGGCAGATACGCAGTATTTT	CASSLQPGLAADTQYF
TRBD1	TRBV5-6	once	TRBJ2-7	TGTGCCAGCAGCTGGACAGGGACCTACGAGCAGTACTTC	CASSWTGTYEQYF
.	TRBV2	.	TRBJ1-3	TGTGCCAGCCGGGACGGACTATACTCTGGAAACACCATATATTTT	CASRDGLYSGNTIYF
.	TRBV30	.	TRBJ2-3	TGTGCCTGGACCCTAGGTGGGGGCGGTTCAGATACGCAGTATTTT	CAWTLGGGGSDTQYF
TRBD1	TRBV15	.	TRBJ1-1	TGTGCCACCAGCACGATGGACAGGGTGACTGAAGCTTTCTTT	CATSTMDRVTEAFF
.	TRBV7-9	.	TRBJ1-4	TGTGCCAGCAGCTTCATGAATGAAAAACTGTTTTTT	CASSFMNEKLFF
TRBD1	TRBV14	once	TRBJ2-7	TGTGCCAGCAGCCATTCCCCCAACCGGGACAGGCCCCAAGAGCAGTACTTC	CASSHSPNRDRPQEQYF
.	TRBV4-1	.	TRBJ2-7	TGCGCCAGCAGCCAAGGGGTAGCAATCTACTACGAGCAGTACTTC	CASSQGVAIYYEQYF
.	TRBV9	.	TRBJ2-3	TGTGCCAGCAGCGTAGGGACACAAAGCACAGATACGCAGTATTTT	CASSVGTQSTDTQYF
.	TRBV6-5	.	TRBJ2-2	TGTGCCAGCAGTTACCTCGCGGCGAACACCGGGGAGCTGTTTTTT	CASSYLAANTGELFF
.	TRBV7-2	.	TRBJ2-7	TGTGCCAGCAGCCGGAGGCAGGCCGGCTCCCCCTACGAGCAGTACTTC	CASSRRQAGSPYEQYF
TRBD1	TRBV29-1	.	TRBJ1-2	TGCAGCGTCCCTGCGGCAGGGGGACATGGCTACACCTTC	CSVPAAGGHGYTF
TRBD1	TRBV15	many	TRBJ1-5	TGTGCCACCAGCCAGACAGGGAGGAATCAGCCCCAGCATTTT	CATSQTGRNQPQHF
.	TRBV7-2	.	TRBJ2-7	TGTGCCAGCAGCTTAATACCATTAACAACCGAAGAGCAGTACTTC	CASSLIPLTTEEQYF
.	TRBV3-1/TRBV3-2	.	TRBJ2-2	TGTGCCGCCAGCACTCGGGGGATTCGTACCGGGGAGCTGTTTTTT	CAASTRGIRTGELFF
TRBD1	TRBV7-9	.	TRBJ1-2	TGTGCCAGCAGCCCGCAGGGGGCCCTCTGGTATGGCTACACCTTC	CASSPQGALWYGYTF
TRBD2	TRBV6-2/TRBV6-3	.	TRBJ2-5	TGTGCCAGCAGTTATAGCGGGGATAACCAAGAGACCCAGTACTTC	CASSYSGDNQETQYF
TRBD1	TRBV6-5	.	TRBJ2-7	TGTGCCAGCAGCCGAGGGACAGGGAGCTCCTACGAGCAGTACTTC	CASSRGTGSSYEQYF
TRBD1	TRBV3-1/TRBV3-2	.	TRBJ1-2	TGTGCCAGCAGCCAAGGGACAGGGCGGGGTGGCTACACCTTC	CASSQGTGRGGYTF
.	TRBV4-3	.	TRBJ1-6	TGCGCCAGCAGCCAAAACAGGGCCCGCCGGGATTCACCCCTCCACTTT	CASSQNRARRDSPLHF
TRBD2	TRBV15	.	TRBJ2-5	TGTGCCACCAGCAGGAACCCCTCCCAGCGGGGGTACCAAGAGACCCAGTACTTC	CATSRNPSQRGYQETQYF
.	TRBV10-2	.	TRBJ1-5	TGCGCCAGCAGAGGGGGTTTGGGGCCCCAGCATTTT	CASRGGLGPQHF
.	TRBV24-1	.	TRBJ1-5	TGTGCCACCAGTGACCAGGACGGGGGAGGGCAGCCCCAGCATTTT	CATSDQDGGGQPQHF
TRBD1	TRBV24-1	.	TRBJ2-3	TGTGCCACCAGTGATTTGACAGGGGCAGATACGCAGTATTTT	CATSDLTGADTQYF
TRBD1	TRBV27	.	TRBJ1-2	TGTGCCAGCAGTATCCGGACAGGCGACTATGGCTACACCTTC	CASSIRTGDYGYTF
TRBD2	TRBV12-3/TRBV12-4	.	TRBJ2-1	TGTGCCAGCGGGCGGGGGGGTACCAATGAGCAGTTCTTC	CASGRGGTNEQFF
.	TRBV19	.	TRBJ2-2	TGTGCCACCCGGACAGACACCACCGGGGAGCTGTTTTTT	CATRTDTTGELFF
TRBD1	TRBV7-9	.	TRBJ1-1	TGTGCCAGCAGCTCCACCATAACAGGGGGTTACGCTGAAGCTTTCTTT	CASSSTITGGYAEAFF
.	TRBV6-5	.	TRBJ1-2	TGTGCCAGCAGCGTCGACAGATTGGGCTACACCTTC	CASSVDRLGYTF
.	TRBV2	.	TRBJ1-1	TGTGCCAGCAGTGAACTAGGACACGGGAACACTGAAGCTTTCTTT	CASSELGHGNTEAFF
TRBD1	TRBV19	.	TRBJ1-4	TGTGCCAGTAGTATATTCGGGTCCGGGACAGGGGCTGAAAAACTGTTTTTT	CASSIFGSGTGAEKLFF
.	TRBV7-9	few	TRBJ1-1	TGTGCCAGCAGCTTCGCGGTGAACACTGAAGCTTTCTTT	CASSFAVNTEAFF
TRBD2	TRBV11-3	.	TRBJ2-1	TGTGCCAGCAGCTTAGTGGCTAGCGGGGGGGCCTACAATGAGCAGTTCTTC	CASSLVASGGAYNEQFF
.	TRBV5-1	.	TRBJ2-3	TGCGCCAGCAGCTTGGGGCAGGGGCTCACAGATACGCAGTATTTT	CASSLGQGLTDTQYF
.	TRBV5-4	.	TRBJ2-7	TGTGCCAGCAGCTTGGCTCCAGGGGTCTCCTACGAGCAGTACTTC	CASSLAPGVSYEQYF
.	TRBV7-8	.	TRBJ1-2	TGTGCCAGCAGCTTAGCTGGCGGAAACTATGGCTACACCTTC	CASSLAGGNYGYTF
TRBD1	TRBV18	.	TRBJ2-1	TGTGCCAGCTCGCCGGGACAGACCTCCTACAATGAGCAGTTCTTC	CASSPGQTSYNEQFF
.	TRBV19	few	TRBJ1-1	TGTGCCAGTAGTATGGGGAGTACGACTGAAGCTTTCTTT	CASSMGSTTEAFF
.	TRBV19	.	TRBJ1-3	TGTGCCAGTAGGGGAGAGAGCTCTGGAAACACCATATATTTT	CASRGESSGNTIYF
TRBD1	TRBV24-1	.	TRBJ1-2	TGTGCCACCAGTGATCCGGGACAGGGGTCTAACTATGGCTACACCTTC	CATSDPGQGSNYGYTF
.	TRBV11-2	few	TRBJ1-2	TGTGCCAGCAGCTTAAATTCGGCTAACTATGGCTACACCTTC	CASSLNSANYGYTF
.	TRBV24-1	.	TRBJ2-2	TGTGCCACCAAGTCGGGGGGCTTGACCGGGGAGCTGTTTTTT	CATKSGGLTGELFF
TRBD1	TRBV6-1	.	TRBJ1-2	TGTGCCAGCAGTGAAAGGGGGACAGGGATCTATGGCTACACCTTC	CASSERGTGIYGYTF
TRBD1	TRBV5-1	.	TRBJ1-1	TGCGCCAGCAGCTCGAATTTACGGACAGGGGGCGGGATGAACACTGAAGCTTTCTTT	CASSSNLRTGGGMNTEAFF
.	TRBV10-3	.	TRBJ1-6	TGTGCCATCAGTCGACGGGACACGAATTCACCCCTCCACTTT	CAISRRDTNSPLHF
.	TRBV9	once	TRBJ1-2	TGTGCCAGCAGCCCGCAGGGAAATAACTATGGCTACACCTTC	CASSPQGNNYGYTF
TRBD1	TRBV5-1	.	TRBJ1-2	TGCGCCAGCAAATTCGAACCTGGGACAGGGCGCGACTATGGCTACACCTTC	CASKFEPGTGRDYGYTF
TRBD1	TRBV12-5	few	TRBJ2-6	TGTGCTAGTGGATCCGGGACAGGGGTAGGTGGGGCCAACGTCCTGACTTTC	CASGSGTGVGGANVLTF